The present TCR beta chain was sequenced within a study of blood T cell repertoires in COVID-19. Whole-study context: The United States, Italy and Spain provided the acute and convalescent COVID-19 samples. Sources were T cells, B-cell-depleted T cells, or PBMCs; the material itself was cDNA or gDNA.

The germline V gene has CDR1 LNHDA and CDR2 SQIVND (reference sequence). Trimming stripped 5 bases from V and 5 bases from J, with 15 bases between. The CDR3 has 14 amino acids. TCRdb's copy holds only in-frame clones and misses some; the assay was immunoSEQ multiplex PCR. The repertoire holds about 140,000 clones, with about 80% as singletons. Sequenced: peripheral blood. The TCR was taken from a human donor in a cohort sampled during active COVID-19. The chain is built from TRBV19 and TRBJ1-1, with D perhaps matching TRBD1 (6 bases). CDR3 residues: CASSARRGGTEAFF. In nucleotides, the CDR3 is TGTGCCAGTAGTGCCAGGAGGGGGGGGACTGAAGCTTTCTTT.